The rows below give T cell receptor beta chains drawn from one sample of a study of CD8+CD57+ T cells in acquired aplastic anemia. Via MiXCR, TCRdb re-called the reads, giving one row per CDR3 protein. This sample has hundreds of thousands of distinct CDR3 sequences, with around 72% found just once. Sequencing was carried out using sorted CD4+, CD8+, or CD8+CD57+ T cells (not recorded which) from PBMCs. The receptors derive from a human donor in good health, serving as a control. The conserved cysteine and the conserved F or W are not part of the CDR3 here. Fields, in order: V gene, CDR3 protein.

V: TRBV7-2; CDR3: ASSSRAAGYEQYF
V: TRBV19; CDR3: ASTGQGAYGYT
V: TRBV7-9; CDR3: AGRTQTSEQYFG
V: TRBV20-1; CDR3: SAEDRVKGYGYT
V: TRBV10-3; CDR3: AISDAGRSYNEQS
V: TRBV3-2; CDR3: ASTHFSWPQH
V: TRBV20-1; CDR3: SARPGDIDGYT
V: TRBV15; CDR3: ATSSFDRWSNSPLH
V: TRBV5-5; CDR3: ASSWTGGRDTEAF
V: TRBV2; CDR3: ASRAGEPPDTQY
V: TRBV4-3; CDR3: ASSQVSGGYEQY
V: TRBV9; CDR3: ASSLCRGFTGPQY
V: TRBV5-1; CDR3: ASSDNYNEQF
V: TRBV4-3; CDR3: ASSQDLAGTGYEQY
V: TRBV10-3; CDR3: AISPGISRAYNEQF
V: TRBV2; CDR3: ASSVWGQGGYGYT